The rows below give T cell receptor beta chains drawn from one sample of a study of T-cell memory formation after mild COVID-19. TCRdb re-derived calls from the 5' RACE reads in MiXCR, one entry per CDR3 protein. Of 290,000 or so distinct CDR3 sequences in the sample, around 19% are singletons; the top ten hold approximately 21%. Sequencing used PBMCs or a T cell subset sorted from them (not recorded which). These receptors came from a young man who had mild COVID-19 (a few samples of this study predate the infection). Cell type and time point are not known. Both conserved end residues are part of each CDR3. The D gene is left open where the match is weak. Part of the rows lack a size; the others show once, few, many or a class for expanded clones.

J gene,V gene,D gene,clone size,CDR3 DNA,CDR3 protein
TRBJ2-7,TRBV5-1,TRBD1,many,TGCGCCAGCAGCCGGACAGGGGGCTCCTACGAGCAGTACTTC,CASSRTGGSYEQYF
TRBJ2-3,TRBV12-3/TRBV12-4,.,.,TGTGCCAGCAGTCCTCCTTCCGGGACACCGCTCACAGATACGCAGTATTTT,CASSPPSGTPLTDTQYF
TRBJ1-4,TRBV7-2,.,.,TGTGCCAGCAGCTTAGACAGTGCAACTAATGAAAAACTGTTTTTT,CASSLDSATNEKLFF
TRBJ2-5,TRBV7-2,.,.,TGTGCCAGCACCACCCCGAGGGGAGAGACCCAGTACTTC,CASTTPRGETQYF
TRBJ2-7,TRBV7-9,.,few,TGTGCCAGCAGCCAGGGCGGGAACGAGCAGTACTTC,CASSQGGNEQYF
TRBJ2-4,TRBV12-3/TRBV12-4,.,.,TGTGCCAGCAGCCCATCGTGGGTACTAGCCAAAAACATTCAGTACTTC,CASSPSWVLAKNIQYF
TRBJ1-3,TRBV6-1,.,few,TGTGCCAGCAGGAACGGGGGGCGCCTTGGAAACACCATATATTTT,CASRNGGRLGNTIYF
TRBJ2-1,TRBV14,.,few,TGTGCCAGCAGCCAAGTCCTGGGGCGGGGCGACTACAATGAGCAGTTCTTC,CASSQVLGRGDYNEQFF
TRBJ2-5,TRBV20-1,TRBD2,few,TGCAGTGCTAGAGGATTGGCTAGCGGGGGGGCCGGGGAGACCCAGTACTTC,CSARGLASGGAGETQYF
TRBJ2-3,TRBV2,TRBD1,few,TGTGCCAGCAGTATAGGGGGCCCGCAGTATTTT,CASSIGGPQYF
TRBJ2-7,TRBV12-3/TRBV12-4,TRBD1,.,TGTGCCAGCAGTGATGACAGGGGGAACTACGAGCAGTACTTC,CASSDDRGNYEQYF
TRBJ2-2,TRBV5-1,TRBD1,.,TGCGCCAGCAGCACCGGGACAGGGGTCGTCGGGGAGCTGTTTTTT,CASSTGTGVVGELFF
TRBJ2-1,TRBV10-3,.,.,TGTGCCATCAGTTCAGGTCCTCTCCTCGATGAGCAGTTCTTC,CAISSGPLLDEQFF
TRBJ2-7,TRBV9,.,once,TGTGCCAGCAGCCCCGACGGGTCTAGCAAGCAGTACTTC,CASSPDGSSKQYF
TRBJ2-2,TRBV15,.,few,TGTGCCACCGGTCCGGGGCGGTGGACCGGGGAGCTGTTTTTT,CATGPGRWTGELFF
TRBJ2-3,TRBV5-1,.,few,TGCGCCAGCAGCTTTGACCGGGTCTCCACAGATACGCAGTATTTT,CASSFDRVSTDTQYF
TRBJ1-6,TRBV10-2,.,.,TGCGCCAGCAGGCCTGGGTCTGGTTCACCCCTCCACTTT,CASRPGSGSPLHF
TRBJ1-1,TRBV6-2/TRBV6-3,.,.,TGTGCCAGCAGTTACGGGCCGGGGAACACTGAAGCTTTCTTT,CASSYGPGNTEAFF
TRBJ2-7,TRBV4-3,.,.,TGCGCCAGCAGCCAAGAACGAAGCGGTTACTACGAGCAGTACTTC,CASSQERSGYYEQYF
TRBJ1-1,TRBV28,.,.,TGTGCCAGCAGTTTTCCTCTGGACACTGAAGCTTTCTTT,CASSFPLDTEAFF
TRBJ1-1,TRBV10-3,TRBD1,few,TGTGCCTCCTGTGGACAGGGGGTTCACGAAGCTTTCTTT,CASCGQGVHEAFF
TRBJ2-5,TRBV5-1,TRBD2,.,TGCGCCAGCAGCTTGAGTCTAGCGGCCGAATCCCAGTACTTC,CASSLSLAAESQYF
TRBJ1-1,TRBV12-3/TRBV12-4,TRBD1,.,TGTGCCAGCAGTCCTCTCCTGGACAGGGGAATTGCTTTCTTT,CASSPLLDRGIAFF
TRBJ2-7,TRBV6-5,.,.,TGTGCCAGCAGTTACCGCGGGGGCAGCGAGCAGTACTTC,CASSYRGGSEQYF
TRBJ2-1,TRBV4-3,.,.,TGCGCCAGCAGCCAAGAAGAGAGTACCAATGAGCAGTTCTTC,CASSQEESTNEQFF
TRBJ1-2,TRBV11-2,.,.,TGTGCCAGCAGCTTAGGAGGACAGTTAAACTATGGCTACACCTTC,CASSLGGQLNYGYTF
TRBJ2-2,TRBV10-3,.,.,TGTGCCAGCGGGGCACAGGGCTCCCCCACCGGGGAGCTGTTTTTT,CASGAQGSPTGELFF